One and the same sample provided the 6 T cell receptor beta chains below, sequenced in a study of blood T cell repertoires in COVID-19. Assay: immunoSEQ multiplex PCR; the TCRdb copy retains only in-frame clones and omits some. Of approximately 400,000 clones listed, more than 70% were seen once; the top ten hold approximately 1.2%. Sequenced: PBMCs or T cells enriched from blood (not recorded which). The receptors derive from a man between 25 and 39 years old who had recovered from COVID-19.

The chain links TRBV11-2 to TRBJ1-1; weak D call: TRBD1 (5 bases). The length of the CDR3 is 16 residues. V shed 5 bases and J shed 0 bases, with 16 bases lying between them. Germline CDR1 reads SGHAT; CDR2 reads FQNNGV. CDR3 loop: CASSPGGVLMNTEAFF. The CDR3 bases are TGTGCCAGCAGCCCCGGGGGGGTCTTGATGAACACTGAAGCTTTCTTT.

The table lists this clone with a count of one. V gene TRBV11-3 combines with J gene TRBJ2-2, with D maybe TRBD2 (5 bases). The CDR3 contains 19 residues. The V gene lost 1 base and the J gene lost 1 base, with 19 bases spanning the gap. Germline-derived CDR1 and CDR2 are SGHNT and YENEEA. This chain's CDR3 is CASSLAFRVGVVNTGELFF. CDR3 coding DNA: TGTGCCAGCAGCTTAGCCTTCCGGGTCGGGGTCGTGAACACCGGGGAGCTGTTTTTT.

The chain recombines TRBV7-8 with TRBJ1-5; D not certain. The CDR3 has 15 residues. Germline V gives CDR1 SGHVS, CDR2 FQNEAQ. V was clipped by 1 base and J by 1 base, with 8 bases between them. The CDR3: CASSLVTTSNQPQHF. CDR3 nucleotides: TGTGCCAGCAGCTTAGTCACTACAAGCAATCAGCCCCAGCATTTT.

The chain couples TRBV6-4 to TRBJ1-6, with D perhaps matching TRBD1 (5 bases). Germline CDR1 and CDR2: MRHNA and SNTAGT. The CDR3 is 17 residues long. With 10 bases removed from V and 1 base from J, the gap between germline ends came to 20 bases. CDR3 residues: CATRFRASGSYNSPLHF. In nucleotides, the CDR3 is TGTGCCACCCGGTTTCGCGCCTCAGGGTCCTATAATTCACCCCTCCACTTT.

The V gene is TRBV30, the J gene TRBJ2-7; TRBD1 matches 10 bases. The V gene end was trimmed by 6 bases and the J gene end by 4 bases; junction bases not matched to a gene: 12. The germline CDR1 and CDR2 sequences are GTSNPN and SVGIG (reference sequence). CDR3 size: 15 residues. CDR3 in DNA: TGTGCCTGTATTACCCCGGGACAGGGGTTTTACGAGCAGTACTTC. As protein: CACITPGQGFYEQYF.

This rearrangement joins TRBV4-1 to TRBJ2-1; 14 bases line up with TRBD2. The V and J ends lost 3 bases and 1 base, in that order; junction bases with no gene match: 8. Per the germline V gene, CDR1 is MGHRA and CDR2 is YSYEKL. The CDR3 contains 19 residues. In DNA, the CDR3 is TGCGCCAGCAGCCAGATTGGACTAGCGGGGGGTTCGTCCTACAATGAGCAGTTCTTC. This translates into CASSQIGLAGGSSYNEQFF.